The next 16 T cell receptor beta chains were all read from a single sample in a study of blood T cell repertoires in COVID-19. Using immunoSEQ multiplex PCR, the repertoire was profiled, and TCRdb retains in-frame clones only, with some absent. Of 200,000 to 300,000 clones in the sample, more than 75% were seen once. The specimen was peripheral blood. These receptors came from a woman aged 55 to 70 with COVID-19, enrolled during active disease.

This sequence joins TRBV19 and TRBJ2-2; D is perhaps TRBD1 (5 bases). CDR1 is LNHDA, CDR2 SQIVND, per germline (reference sequence). Trimming took off 1 base at V and 6 bases at J, with 18 bases between the two ends. The CDR3 has 17 amino acids. CDR3 residues: CASSIVNRQGRAGELFF. The CDR3 DNA reads as TGTGCCAGTAGTATAGTTAACAGGCAGGGTAGGGCCGGGGAGCTGTTTTTT.

This chain connects TRBV25-1 to TRBJ1-4; the D gene is possibly TRBD1 (5 bases). Germline CDR1 and CDR2: MGHDK and SYGVNS. The V end was cut by 7 bases, the J end by 3 bases, with 15 bases between. The CDR3 consists of 15 residues. CDR3 residues: CASKAGPIANEKLFF. In DNA form, the CDR3 reads TGTGCCAGCAAAGCGGGACCTATTGCTAATGAAAAACTGTTTTTT.

This chain connects TRBV7-2 to TRBJ2-7; TRBD2 matches 8 bases. The J segment lost 3 bases and the V segment lost 2 bases, leaving 6 bases of the junction unmatched. Germline CDR1 is SGHTA and CDR2 is FQGNSA. The CDR3 runs to 15 residues. The CDR3 DNA reads as TGTGCCAGCAGCTTACGTGCGGGAGGCCACTACGAGCAGTACTTC. This sequence encodes CASSLRAGGHYEQYF.

The chain combines TRBV6-5 with TRBJ1-5; unclear D gene. The CDR3 runs 13 residues. V lost 6 bases, J lost 6 bases, and 12 bases lay in between. The germline gives CDR1 MNHEY, CDR2 SVGAGI. The chain's CDR3 is CASSPTAGQPQHF. The DNA of the CDR3 is TGTGCCAGCAGCCCGACGGCGGGTCAGCCCCAGCATTTT.

The V call is TRBV20-1, the J call TRBJ2-3; 12 nucleotides agree with TRBD1. V shed 3 bases, J shed 6 bases, and the junction held 10 bases outside the gene matches. CDR1 and CDR2 (germline): DFQATT, SNEGSKA (reference sequence). This CDR3 is 16 amino acids long. CDR3 nucleotide sequence: TGCAGTGCTAGTGGGGCCGGGACAGGGGGCGCGGATACGCAGTATTTT. Protein product: CSASGAGTGGADTQYF.

This chain joins TRBV28 and TRBJ2-1, with D perhaps TRBD2 (5 bases). The germline V and J ends were trimmed by 3 bases and 6 bases, with 9 bases remaining between them. CDR3 length: 13 amino acids. Germline CDR1 reads MDHEN; CDR2 reads SYDVKM. CDR3 bases: TGTGCCAGCAGTTTTTCAGAGGGCAATGAGCAGTTCTTC. Encoded protein: CASSFSEGNEQFF.

The chain combines TRBV24-1 with TRBJ2-1; 10 bases fit TRBD2. From germline, CDR1 is KGHDR and CDR2 SFDVKD. V lost 5 bases to trimming and J lost 5 bases; unmatched junction nucleotides: 11. The CDR3 is made up of 17 amino acids. The CDR3 nucleotides read TGTGCCACCAGTGGGTTAGCGGGAGGAGTTGAGGACAATGAGCAGTTCTTC. Translated, it gives CATSGLAGGVEDNEQFF.

The chain has TRBV11-2 and TRBJ2-3; TRBD2 matches at 7 bases. The V gene's germline CDR1 is SGHAT and CDR2 FQNNGV. Losses at the gene ends were 1 base for V and 3 bases for J; bases not matched to a gene: 4. This CDR3 has 15 amino acids. CDR3 nucleotide sequence: TGTGCCAGCAGCTTAGCGGGAGGACTTACAGATACGCAGTATTTT. Translating it yields CASSLAGGLTDTQYF.

The chain has TRBV3-1 (or the pseudogene TRBV3-2) and TRBJ2-5; no reliable D call. The V end was cut by 1 base, the J end by 4 bases, with 10 bases between. The CDR3 totals 14 residues. Germline loops: CDR1 LGHDT, CDR2 YNNKEL (reference sequence). The CDR3 loop is CASSQGVSRETQYF. CDR3 sequence (DNA): TGTGCCAGCAGCCAAGGCGTTTCCCGAGAGACCCAGTACTTC.

V is TRBV18 and J is TRBJ2-1; D is possibly TRBD2 (6 bases). The germline V gene encodes CDR1 KGHSH and CDR2 LQKENI. The CDR3 is made up of 15 amino acids. With 8 bases removed from V and 6 bases from J, the gap between germline ends came to 20 bases. This CDR3 is CASTREVPTSNEQFF. CDR3 DNA sequence: TGTGCCAGCACTAGGGAGGTGCCTACATCCAATGAGCAGTTCTTC.

The rearrangement links TRBV29-1 to TRBJ1-5, with D possibly TRBD1 on 5 matching bases. Trimming shortened V by 7 bases and J by 3 bases, and 13 bases separated the two germline ends. Germline assignment: CDR1 SQVTM and CDR2 ANQGSEA. The CDR3 sequence is 13 residues long. CDR3 in amino acids: CSAAGGYNQPQHF. Written as DNA, the CDR3 is TGCAGCGCCGCGGGGGGGTACAATCAGCCCCAGCATTTT.

The chain couples TRBV7-8 to TRBJ2-7; 7 bases are a match to TRBD2. V lost 5 bases, J lost 9 bases, and 13 bases stayed unmatched. Germline CDR1 is SGHVS and CDR2 is FQNEAQ. CDR3 length equals 14 residues. CDR3 coding DNA: TGTGCCAGCAGCGCCACGAGCGGGACGGGGGGGCAGTACTTC. Translation gives CASSATSGTGGQYF.

V gene TRBV19 combines with J gene TRBJ2-1; tentatively, D is TRBD1 (6 bases). Germline assignment: CDR1 LNHDA and CDR2 SQIVND (reference sequence). Trimming left V 3 bases short and J 1 base short, with 13 bases between. This CDR3 is built from 16 residues. CDR3 protein: CASSMGFGQSYNEQFF. Written as DNA, the CDR3 is TGTGCCAGTAGTATGGGATTCGGACAGTCCTACAATGAGCAGTTCTTC.

This chain links TRBV29-1 with TRBJ1-5; 11 nucleotides align to TRBD1. This CDR3 has 14 amino acids. The junction had 3 bases not matched to a gene; V was cut back by 7 bases and J by 1 base. From germline, CDR1 is SQVTM and CDR2 ANQGSEA. CDR3 bases: TGCAGCGCCGGACAGGGGGCAAGCAATCAGCCCCAGCATTTT. It is translated as CSAGQGASNQPQHF.

The chain joins TRBV19 to TRBJ1-2, with 10 positions matching TRBD1. With V trimmed by 7 bases and J by 7 bases, 12 bases remained unmatched. The CDR3 extends over 15 amino acids. Looked up from germline, CDR1 is LNHDA and CDR2 is SQIVND (reference sequence). CDR3 protein: CASTPIGQGVSGYTF. CDR3 in DNA: TGTGCCAGTACTCCGATAGGACAGGGGGTTAGTGGCTACACCTTC.

The V call is TRBV7-2, the J call TRBJ2-1, with 12 bases identical to TRBD1. Trimming removed 4 bases from V and 8 bases from J; junction bases left unmatched: 9. The germline V gene encodes CDR1 SGHTA and CDR2 FQGNSA. CDR3 length: 16 amino acids. The CDR3 reads CASSSPPGQGADEQFF. CDR3 nucleotides: TGTGCCAGCAGCTCCCCACCGGGACAGGGGGCGGATGAGCAGTTCTTC. The full variable domain, in which reference TRBV7-2 and TRBJ2-1 provide the parts outside the CDR3, is GAGVSQSPSNKVTEKGKDVELRCDPISGHTALYWYRQSLGQGLEFLIYFQGNSAPDKSGLPSDRFSAERTGGSVSTLTIQRTQQEDSAVYLCASSSPPGQGADEQFFGPGTRLTVL.